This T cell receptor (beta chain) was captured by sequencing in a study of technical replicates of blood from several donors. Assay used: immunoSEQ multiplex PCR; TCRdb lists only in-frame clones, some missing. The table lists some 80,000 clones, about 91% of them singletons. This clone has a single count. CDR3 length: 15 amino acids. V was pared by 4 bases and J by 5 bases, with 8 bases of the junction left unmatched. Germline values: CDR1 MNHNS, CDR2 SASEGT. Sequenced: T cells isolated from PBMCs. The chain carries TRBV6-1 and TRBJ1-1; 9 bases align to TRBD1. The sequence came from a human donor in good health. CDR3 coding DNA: TGTGCCAGCAGTGGAACAGGGGGCCCCGAGACTGAAGCTTTCTTT. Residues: CASSGTGGPETEAFF.